This TCR beta chain was observed in a study of CD8 T cell repertoires and HIV-1 epitope variants. Study information: Separate wells received one of Twenty-five Gag or Nef variant peptides. Equal numbers of autologous T cell-negative cells presented antigen to enriched T cells. The baseline condition was 1M T cells left uncultured.

Sequencing was performed with immunoSEQ multiplex PCR; in TCRdb, only in-frame clones are kept and a portion is missing. The sample lists thousands of clones; less than 75% were seen once. This clone has a handful of counts. Its antigen is not known. The sample consisted of cultured CD8+ T cells derived from PBMCs. This TCR was sampled from a male donor with HIV.

CDR3: CSVEGSSYEQYF. CDR3 DNA sequence: TGCAGCGTGGAGGGGAGTAGCTACGAGCAGTACTTC. The chain links TRBV29-1 to TRBJ2-7, with a tentative D call TRBD2 (6 bases). The V end was cut by 6 bases, the J end by 3 bases, with 12 bases between. CDR1 SQVTM and CDR2 ANQGSEA come from the germline V gene. The CDR3 contains 12 residues.